This TCR beta chain was captured by sequencing in a study of cytomegalovirus exposure and HLA in healthy donors. Study-wide findings and caveats: A classifier reportedly called cytomegalovirus status with high sensitivity and specificity. Around 160 TCR beta chains were listed as cytomegalovirus-associated.

The germline V gene has CDR1 SGHTA and CDR2 FQGTGA. V was cut by 0 bases and J by 2 bases, with 11 bases left in between. The CDR3 extends over 17 amino acids. This clone was seen a handful of times. Its antigen is undetermined. Amplification used 60 Vbeta primers and 13 Jbeta primers. Repertoires were generated with immunoSEQ multiplex PCR, while TCRdb's copy carries only in-frame clones and drops some. The sample shows fewer than 110,000 clones, 85% of them seen only once. The sample consisted of PBMCs. The gene calls are TRBV7-3 and TRBJ2-6, with D maybe TRBD2 (6 bases). This clonotype was sampled from a man aged 30 to 45 in good health and CMV-seronegative. In DNA, the CDR3 is TGTGCCAGCAGCTTAACGAGACTAGGGGCTGGGGCCAACGTCCTGACTTTC. It is translated as CASSLTRLGAGANVLTF. Variable domain in full (rest from reference TRBV7-3 and TRBJ2-6): GAGVSQTPSNKVTEKGKYVELRCDPISGHTALYWYRQSLGQGPEFLIYFQGTGAADDSGLPNDRFFAVRPEGSVSTLKIQRTERGDSAVYLCASSLTRLGAGANVLTFGAGSRLTVL.